The clone carrying this TCR beta chain was counted only a few times. Germline V gives CDR1 SGHNT, CDR2 YYREEE (reference sequence). V dropped 0 bases and J dropped 11 bases, with 14 bases sitting between them. This CDR3 is built from 13 residues. This record comes from a study of T cells after somatic rescue of genetic block. Using immunoSEQ multiplex PCR, the repertoire was profiled, and TCRdb retains in-frame clones only, with some absent. The sample contains more than 12,000 clones, just over 70% of which appear only once. This receptor was taken from a young man. The chain recombines TRBV5-4 with TRBJ1-1; D is possibly TRBD1 (5 bases). The material sequenced was peripheral blood mononuclear cells (PBMCs). CDR3 sequence: CASSLGTPNMAFF. The DNA for the CDR3 is TGTGCCAGCAGCTTGGGGACACCTAATATGGCTTTCTTT.